This TCR beta chain was obtained from a study of vaccination and CD4 T cells after COVID-19. V shed 1 base and J 2 bases; nucleotides not matched to a gene: 2. Germline V gene sequence: CDR1 SGHTA, CDR2 FQGNSA. The CDR3 extends over 15 amino acids. Treatment reported: approximately nine-day PBMC culture with coronavirus spike peptide pools or control peptides (ViraFEST assay). ViraFEST sequenced TCRs after peptide-pool expansion of antigen-specific T cells. Oncomine TCR Beta short-read sequencing was applied to DNA from cultured CD4+ T cells. In TCRdb, the PCR reads were re-called with MiXCR into one record per CDR3 protein. This table has 8,500 to 14,000 distinct CDR3 sequences, 69% appearing once. Concerning this clonotype itself: Its antigen is unidentified.

The V and J genes are TRBV7-2 and TRBJ2-7; the match to TRBD2 covers 10 bases. This clonotype was obtained from a human donor who had recovered from COVID-19. The specimen was CD4+ T cells from blood, cultured in vitro. CDR3 residues: CASSLGLAGAYEQYF. The CDR3 coding sequence is TGTGCCAGCAGCTTAGGCCTAGCGGGAGCCTACGAGCAGTACTTC.